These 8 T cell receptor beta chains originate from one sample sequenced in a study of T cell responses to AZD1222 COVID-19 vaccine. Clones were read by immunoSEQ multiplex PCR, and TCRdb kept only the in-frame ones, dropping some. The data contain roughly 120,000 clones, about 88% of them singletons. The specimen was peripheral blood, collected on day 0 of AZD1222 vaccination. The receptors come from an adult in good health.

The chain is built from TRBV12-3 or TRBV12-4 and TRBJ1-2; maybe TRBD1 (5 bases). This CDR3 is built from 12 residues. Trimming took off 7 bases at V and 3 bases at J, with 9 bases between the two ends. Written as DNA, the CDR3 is TGTGCCAGCACAACAGGTTACTATGGCTACACCTTC. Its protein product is CASTTGYYGYTF.

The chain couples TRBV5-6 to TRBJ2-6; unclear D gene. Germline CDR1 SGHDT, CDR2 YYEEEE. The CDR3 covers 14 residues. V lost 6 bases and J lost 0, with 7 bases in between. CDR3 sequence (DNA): TGTGCCAGCACCCCCAGCTCTGGGGCCAACGTCCTGACTTTC. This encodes CASTPSSGANVLTF.

The CDR3 DNA follows: TGTGCCAGCAGCTTACCAGGGGTGCACGAGCAGTACTTC. Translating it yields CASSLPGVHEQYF. The chain joins TRBV5-8 to TRBJ2-7, with D possibly being TRBD1 (6 bases). Germline CDR1 is SGHTS and CDR2 is YDEGEE. The CDR3 is made up of 13 amino acids. The ends were cut back, 2 bases at V and 5 bases at J, with 11 bases in the middle.

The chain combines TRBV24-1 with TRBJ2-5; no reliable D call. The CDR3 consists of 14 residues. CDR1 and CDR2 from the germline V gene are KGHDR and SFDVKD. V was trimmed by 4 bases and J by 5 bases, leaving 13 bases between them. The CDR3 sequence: CATSDPRVEETQYF. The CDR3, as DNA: TGTGCCACCAGTGACCCACGGGTGGAGGAGACCCAGTACTTC.

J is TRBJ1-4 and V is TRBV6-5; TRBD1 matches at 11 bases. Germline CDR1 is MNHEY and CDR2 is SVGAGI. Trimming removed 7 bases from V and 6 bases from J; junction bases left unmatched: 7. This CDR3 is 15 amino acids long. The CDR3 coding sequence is TGTGCCAGCACCCGGACAGGGGGCAGTTATGAAAAACTGTTTTTT. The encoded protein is CASTRTGGSYEKLFF.

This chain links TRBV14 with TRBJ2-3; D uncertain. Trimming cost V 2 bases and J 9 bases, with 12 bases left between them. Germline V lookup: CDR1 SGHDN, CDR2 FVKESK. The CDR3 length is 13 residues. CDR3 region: CASSQQTLSTQYF. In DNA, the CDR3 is TGTGCCAGCAGCCAACAGACACTCTCCACGCAGTATTTT.

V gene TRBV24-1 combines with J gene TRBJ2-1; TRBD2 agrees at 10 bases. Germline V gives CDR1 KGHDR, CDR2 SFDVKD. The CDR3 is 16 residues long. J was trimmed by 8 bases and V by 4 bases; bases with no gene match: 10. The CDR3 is CATSDPGLAGVDEQFF. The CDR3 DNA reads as TGTGCCACCAGTGACCCCGGGCTAGCGGGAGTCGATGAGCAGTTCTTC.

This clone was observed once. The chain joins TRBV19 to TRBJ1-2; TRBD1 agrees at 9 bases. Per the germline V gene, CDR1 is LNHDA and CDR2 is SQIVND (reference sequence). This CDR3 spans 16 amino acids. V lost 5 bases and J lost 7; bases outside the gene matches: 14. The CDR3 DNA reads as TGTGCCAGTAGTGCCGTGGATGACAGGGGGTTTTTTGGCTACACCTTC. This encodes CASSAVDDRGFFGYTF.